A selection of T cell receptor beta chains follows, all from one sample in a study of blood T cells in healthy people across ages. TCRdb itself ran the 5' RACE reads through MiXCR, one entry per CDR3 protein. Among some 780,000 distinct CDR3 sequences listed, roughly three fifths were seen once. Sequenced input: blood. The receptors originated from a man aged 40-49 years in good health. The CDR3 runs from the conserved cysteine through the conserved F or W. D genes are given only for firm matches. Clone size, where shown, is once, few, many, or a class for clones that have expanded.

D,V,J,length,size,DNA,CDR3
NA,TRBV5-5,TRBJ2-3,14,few,TGTGCCAGCAGCTTTGGGCAGAGCACAGATACGCAGTATTTT,CASSFGQSTDTQYF
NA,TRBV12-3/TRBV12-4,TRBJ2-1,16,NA,TGTGCCAGCAGTGCCTATCCGAGACAGAATTACAATGAGCAGTTCTTC,CASSAYPRQNYNEQFF
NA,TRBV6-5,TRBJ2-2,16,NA,TGTGCCAGCAGTTACCTACCCACTAGGTCCCCCGGGGAGCTGTTTTTT,CASSYLPTRSPGELFF
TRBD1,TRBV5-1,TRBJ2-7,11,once,TGCGCCAGCAGCCCAGGGGGAGAGCGGTACTTC,CASSPGGERYF
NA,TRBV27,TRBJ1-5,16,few,TGTGCCAGCAGTTTGAACCACCCCGGGAGTTATCAGCCCCAGCATTTT,CASSLNHPGSYQPQHF
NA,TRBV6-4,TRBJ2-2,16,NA,TGTGCCAGCAGTGTGTTAGGGGGAACGAACACCGGGGAGCTGTTTTTT,CASSVLGGTNTGELFF
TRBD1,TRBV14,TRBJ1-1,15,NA,TGTGCCAGCAGCCAAGCGACAGGGATTCTCACTGAAGCTTTCTTT,CASSQATGILTEAFF
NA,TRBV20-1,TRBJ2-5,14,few,TGCAGTGCTTGGACAGCCGAAGGAAAAGAGACCCAGTACTTC,CSAWTAEGKETQYF
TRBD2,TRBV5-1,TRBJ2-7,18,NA,TGCGCCAGGACCCTGGGACTAGCAATGATGAAAATCTCCTACGAGCAGTACTTC,CARTLGLAMMKISYEQYF
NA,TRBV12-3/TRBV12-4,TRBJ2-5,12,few,TGTGCCAGCAGTGTGATTCAAGAGACCCAGTACTTC,CASSVIQETQYF
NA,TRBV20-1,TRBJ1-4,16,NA,TGCAGTGCTAGAGATCTGATAGGACCTGCTAATGAAAAACTGTTTTTT,CSARDLIGPANEKLFF
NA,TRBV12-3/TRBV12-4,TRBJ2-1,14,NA,TGTGCCAGCAGCCCCTCGGCAGGGGGGAATGAGCAGTTCTTC,CASSPSAGGNEQFF
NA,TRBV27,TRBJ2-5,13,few,TGTGCCAGCAGTTCCCGGGACCAAGAGACCCAGTACTTC,CASSSRDQETQYF
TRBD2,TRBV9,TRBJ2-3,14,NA,TGTGCCTGCAGCGTAGCGGGGGGCGCAGATACGCAGTATTTT,CACSVAGGADTQYF
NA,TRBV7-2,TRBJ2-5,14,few,TGTGCCAGCAGAGGACAGCCCTACCAAGAGACCCAGTACTTC,CASRGQPYQETQYF
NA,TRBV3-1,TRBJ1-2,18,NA,TGTGCCAGCAGCCAAGGATTGCCGGGACACATTAGAAACTATGGCTACACCTTC,CASSQGLPGHIRNYGYTF
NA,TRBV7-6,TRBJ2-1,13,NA,TGTGCCAGCAGCTCGCCACCCATGGATGAGCAGTTCTTC,CASSSPPMDEQFF
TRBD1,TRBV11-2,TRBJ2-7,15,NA,TGTGCCAGCAGCTCGCAGGGGACAGGACGCTACGAGCAGTACTTC,CASSSQGTGRYEQYF
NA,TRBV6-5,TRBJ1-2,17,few,TGTGCCAGCAGTTACGGGCGGACCGGACCTTCTAACTATGGCTACACCTTC,CASSYGRTGPSNYGYTF
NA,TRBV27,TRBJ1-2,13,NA,TGTGCCAGCAGTTGGAAGGAGAGCTATGGCTACACCTTC,CASSWKESYGYTF
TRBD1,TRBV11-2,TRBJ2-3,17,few,TGTGCCAGCAGCTTAGTCTTTGACAGGGGAGGCACAGATACGCAGTATTTT,CASSLVFDRGGTDTQYF
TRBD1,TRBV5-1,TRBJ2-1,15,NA,TGCGCCAGCAGCCCCGGACAGGGTTATTATAATGAGCAGTTCTTC,CASSPGQGYYNEQFF
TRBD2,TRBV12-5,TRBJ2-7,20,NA,TGTGCTAGTGGTTTGGTAGTCCTAGCGGGAGATGGAACCTTATTCTACGAGCAGTACTTC,CASGLVVLAGDGTLFYEQYF
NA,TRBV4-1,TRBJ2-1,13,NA,TGCGCCAGCAGCCAAGATCCGGGCAATGAGCAGTTCTTC,CASSQDPGNEQFF
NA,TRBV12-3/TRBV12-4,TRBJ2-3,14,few,TGTGCCAGCTTGAGGGGGGTTAGCACAGATACGCAGTATTTT,CASLRGVSTDTQYF
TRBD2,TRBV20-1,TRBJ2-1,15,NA,TGCAGTGCCCGACCAGCGGGGGGCTCCTACAATGAGCAGTTCTTC,CSARPAGGSYNEQFF
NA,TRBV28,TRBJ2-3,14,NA,TGTGCCAGCAATTTAAACAGCCCCACAGATACGCAGTATTTT,CASNLNSPTDTQYF
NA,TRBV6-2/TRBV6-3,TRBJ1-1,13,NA,TGTGCCAGCAGTTACCTCGGCAGGGGACAAGCTTTCTTT,CASSYLGRGQAFF
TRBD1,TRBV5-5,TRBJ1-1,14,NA,TGTGCCAGCAGATCCCGGGACAGCAAGACTGAAGCTTTCTTT,CASRSRDSKTEAFF
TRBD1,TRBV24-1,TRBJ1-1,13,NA,TGTGCCACCAGTGCCAGACAGGGGACCGGAGCTTTCTTT,CATSARQGTGAFF
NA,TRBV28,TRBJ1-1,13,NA,TGTGCCAGCAGTTTTCCGACGGGCACTGAAGCTTTCTTT,CASSFPTGTEAFF
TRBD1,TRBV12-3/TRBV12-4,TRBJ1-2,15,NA,TGTGCCAGCATCGCTCGACAGGGTTCAAACTATGGCTACACCTTC,CASIARQGSNYGYTF
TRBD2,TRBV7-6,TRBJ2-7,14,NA,TGTGCCAGCAGCTTATTCACTAGCGTCAATGAGCAGTACTTC,CASSLFTSVNEQYF
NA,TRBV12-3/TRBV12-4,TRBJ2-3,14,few,TGTGCCAGCAGTTTAAGCTGGGGCCCAGATACGCAGTATTTT,CASSLSWGPDTQYF
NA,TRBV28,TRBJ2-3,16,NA,TGTGCCAGCGGATACCCGGAGGCGTCGAACACAGATACGCAGTATTTT,CASGYPEASNTDTQYF
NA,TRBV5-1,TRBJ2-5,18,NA,TGCGCCAGCAGCTTGGAAGCCCCACCTCGCGGGGAGTGGAAGACCCAGTACTTC,CASSLEAPPRGEWKTQYF
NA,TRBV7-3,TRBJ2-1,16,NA,TGTGCCAGCAGCTTAACCGGACTGAGCTCCTACAATAAGCAGTTCTTC,CASSLTGLSSYNKQFF